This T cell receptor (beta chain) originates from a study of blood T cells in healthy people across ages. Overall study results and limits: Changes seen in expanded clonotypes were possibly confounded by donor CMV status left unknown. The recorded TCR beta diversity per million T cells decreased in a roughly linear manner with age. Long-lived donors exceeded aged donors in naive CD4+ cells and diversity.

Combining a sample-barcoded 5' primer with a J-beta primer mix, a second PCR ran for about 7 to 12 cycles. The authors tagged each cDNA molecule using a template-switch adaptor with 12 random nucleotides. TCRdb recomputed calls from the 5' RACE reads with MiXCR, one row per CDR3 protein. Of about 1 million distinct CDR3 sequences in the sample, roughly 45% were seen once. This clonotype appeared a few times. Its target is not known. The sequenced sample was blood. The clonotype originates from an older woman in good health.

This CDR3 reads CASNPGLYQETQYF. DNA of the CDR3: TGTGCCAGCAACCCGGGGTTGTACCAAGAGACCCAGTACTTC. The chain is built from TRBV12-3 or TRBV12-4 and TRBJ2-5, with D perhaps TRBD2 (5 bases). The CDR3 has 14 amino acids. Trimming shortened V by 7 bases and J by 0 bases, and 12 bases separated the two germline ends.